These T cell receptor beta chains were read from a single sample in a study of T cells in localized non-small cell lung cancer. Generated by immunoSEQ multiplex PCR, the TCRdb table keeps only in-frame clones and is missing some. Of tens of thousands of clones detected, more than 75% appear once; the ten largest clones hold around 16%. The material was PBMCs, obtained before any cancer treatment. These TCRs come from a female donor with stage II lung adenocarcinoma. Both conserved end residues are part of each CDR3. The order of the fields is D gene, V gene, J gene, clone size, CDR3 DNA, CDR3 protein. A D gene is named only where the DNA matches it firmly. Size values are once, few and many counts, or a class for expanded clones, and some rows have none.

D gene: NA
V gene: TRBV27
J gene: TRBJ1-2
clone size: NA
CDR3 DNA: TGTGCCAGCAGCTTCCAGGGTGGCTACACCTTC
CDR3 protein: CASSFQGGYTF

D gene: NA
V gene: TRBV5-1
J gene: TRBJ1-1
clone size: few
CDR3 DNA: TGCGCCAGCAGCTTGGACACCAACACTGAAGCTTTCTTT
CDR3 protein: CASSLDTNTEAFF

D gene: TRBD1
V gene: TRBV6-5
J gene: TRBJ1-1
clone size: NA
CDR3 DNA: TGTGCCAGCAGTTACGGGACAGGGGGCGCAGATACTGAAGCTTTCTTT
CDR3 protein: CASSYGTGGADTEAFF

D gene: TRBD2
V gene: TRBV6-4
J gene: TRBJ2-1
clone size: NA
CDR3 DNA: TGTGCCAGCAGTGAGACAGCGGGGGGACCCTACAATGAGCAGTTCTTC
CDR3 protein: CASSETAGGPYNEQFF

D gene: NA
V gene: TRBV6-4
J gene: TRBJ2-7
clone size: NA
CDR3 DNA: TGTGCCAGCCCTATTTTTGGGCGGGCTTTGGTCTGGTTC
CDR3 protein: CASPIFGRALVWF

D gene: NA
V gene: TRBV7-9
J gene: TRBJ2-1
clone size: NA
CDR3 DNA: TGTGCCAGCAGCTTAGATCCTGGCTATGAGCAGTTCTTC
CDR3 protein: CASSLDPGYEQFF

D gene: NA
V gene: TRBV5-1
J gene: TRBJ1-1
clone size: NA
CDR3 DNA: TGCGCCAGCAGCGTCCAGGGGCAAGACACTGAAGCTTTCTTT
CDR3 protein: CASSVQGQDTEAFF

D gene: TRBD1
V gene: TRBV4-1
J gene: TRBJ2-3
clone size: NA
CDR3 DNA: TGCGCCAGCAGCCTGGGACAGGGGACAGATACGCAGTATTTT
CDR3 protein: CASSLGQGTDTQYF

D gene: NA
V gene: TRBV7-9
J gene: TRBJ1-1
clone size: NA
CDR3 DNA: TGTGCCAGCAGCCCAGTTCTTGAGCGTAAAGCTTTCTTT
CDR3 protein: CASSPVLERKAFF

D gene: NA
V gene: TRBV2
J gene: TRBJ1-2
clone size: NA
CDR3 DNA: TGTGCCAGCAGTGTTCCGGGTGGGTATGGCTACACCTTC
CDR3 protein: CASSVPGGYGYTF

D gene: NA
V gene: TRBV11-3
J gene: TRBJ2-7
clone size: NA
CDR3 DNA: TGTGCCAGCAGCTCCGGGGCGTCGAGCTCCTACGAGCAGTACTTC
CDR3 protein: CASSSGASSSYEQYF

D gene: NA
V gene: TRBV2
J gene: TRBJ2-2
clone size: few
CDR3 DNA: TGTGCCAGCAGGGGCCAGCTTAACACCGGGGAGCTGTTTTTT
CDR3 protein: CASRGQLNTGELFF

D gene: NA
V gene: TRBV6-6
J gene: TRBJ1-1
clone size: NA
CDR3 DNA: TGTGCCTCCCAGAGAGGATACACTGAAGCTTTCTTT
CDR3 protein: CASQRGYTEAFF

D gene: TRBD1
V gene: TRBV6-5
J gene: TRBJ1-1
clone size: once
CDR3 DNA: TGTGCCAGCACCTCAACAGGGGGCTACACTGAAGCTTTCTTT
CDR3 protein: CASTSTGGYTEAFF

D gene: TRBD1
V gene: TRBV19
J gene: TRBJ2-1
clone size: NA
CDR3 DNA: TGTGCCAGTAGTATAATGGGACAGGGCGACAATGAGCAGTTCTTC
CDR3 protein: CASSIMGQGDNEQFF

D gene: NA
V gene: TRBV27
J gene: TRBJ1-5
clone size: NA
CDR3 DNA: TGTGCCAGCAGTCCCTTGTGGGACTATAGCAATCAGCCCCAGCATTTT
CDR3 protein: CASSPLWDYSNQPQHF

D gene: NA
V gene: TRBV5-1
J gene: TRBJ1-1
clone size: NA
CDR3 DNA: TGCGCCAGCAGCTTCCAAACAGGGATTTTAGGAAGGACTGAAGCTTTCTTT
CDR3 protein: CASSFQTGILGRTEAFF

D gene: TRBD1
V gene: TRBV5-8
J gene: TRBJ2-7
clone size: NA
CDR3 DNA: TGTGCCAGCAGCCCTATCAAGATTACAGGGGTCGAGCAGTACTTC
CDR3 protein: CASSPIKITGVEQYF

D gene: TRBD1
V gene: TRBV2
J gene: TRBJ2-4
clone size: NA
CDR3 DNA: TGTGCCAGCAGCGGCGACAGGGGGCGATCCAAAAACATTCAGTACTTC
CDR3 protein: CASSGDRGRSKNIQYF

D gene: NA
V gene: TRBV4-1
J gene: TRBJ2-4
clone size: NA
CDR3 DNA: TGCGCCAGCAGCCAGGAAGAGTGGGGGTCGTTCTTAGCCAAAAACATTCAGTACTTC
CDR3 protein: CASSQEEWGSFLAKNIQYF

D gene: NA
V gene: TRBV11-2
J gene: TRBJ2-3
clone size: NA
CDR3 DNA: TGTGCCAGCAGCTTAGCTACCCCCCGACAGACTGATACGCAGTATTTT
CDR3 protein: CASSLATPRQTDTQYF

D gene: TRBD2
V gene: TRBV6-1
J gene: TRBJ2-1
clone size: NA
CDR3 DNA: TGTGCCAGCAGTGAAGGTGGACTAGGATACAATGAGCAGTTCTTC
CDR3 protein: CASSEGGLGYNEQFF

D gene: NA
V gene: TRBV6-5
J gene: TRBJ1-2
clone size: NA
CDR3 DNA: TGTGCCAGCAGTTACGGTAGTTACTATGGCTACACCTTC
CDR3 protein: CASSYGSYYGYTF

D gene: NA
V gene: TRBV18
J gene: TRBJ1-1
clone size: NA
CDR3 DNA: TGTGCCAGCTCACCACGAGTAGCCACGAACACTGAAGCTTTCTTT
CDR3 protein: CASSPRVATNTEAFF

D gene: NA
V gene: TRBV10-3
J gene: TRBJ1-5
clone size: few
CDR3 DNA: TGTGCCATCAGCCGGGACAAATATAGCAATCAGCCCCAGCATTTT
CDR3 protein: CAISRDKYSNQPQHF

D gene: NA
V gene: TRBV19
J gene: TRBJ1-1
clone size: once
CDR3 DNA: TGTGCCAGTAGTAGGCCAGGGACGGGCGAAACTGAAGCTTTCTTT
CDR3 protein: CASSRPGTGETEAFF

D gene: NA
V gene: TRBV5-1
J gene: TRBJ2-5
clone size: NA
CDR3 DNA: TGCGCCAGCAGCTTGGATACGAAGGGGGGGATCCAGTACTTC
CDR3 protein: CASSLDTKGGIQYF

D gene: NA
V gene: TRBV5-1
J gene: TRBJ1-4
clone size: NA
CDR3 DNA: TGCGCCAGCAGCTTGGCCGCGGGGGAAGAGGAAAAACTGTTTTTT
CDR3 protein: CASSLAAGEEEKLFF

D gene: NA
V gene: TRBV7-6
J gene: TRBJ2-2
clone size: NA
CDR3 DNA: TGTGCCAGCAGCTTAGGCTTGGGGGGACCCGGGGAGCTGTTTTTT
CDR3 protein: CASSLGLGGPGELFF

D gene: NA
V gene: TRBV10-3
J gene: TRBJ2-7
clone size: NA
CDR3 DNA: TGTGCCATCAGTGAGTCAACCAGCTACTACGAGCAGTACTTC
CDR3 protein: CAISESTSYYEQYF

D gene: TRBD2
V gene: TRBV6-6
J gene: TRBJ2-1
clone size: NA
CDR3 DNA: TGTGCCAGCAGCCTAACTAGCGGGGGAGGAGATGAGCAGTTCTTC
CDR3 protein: CASSLTSGGGDEQFF

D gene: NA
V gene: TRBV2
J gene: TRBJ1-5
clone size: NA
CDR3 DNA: TGTGCCAGCAGAGAGACAGGTCGCAATCAGCCCCAGCATTTT
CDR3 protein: CASRETGRNQPQHF

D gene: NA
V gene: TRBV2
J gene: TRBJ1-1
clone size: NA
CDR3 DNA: TGTGCCAGCAGTGATACCCTCCGAGAAGCTTTCTTT
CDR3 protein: CASSDTLREAFF

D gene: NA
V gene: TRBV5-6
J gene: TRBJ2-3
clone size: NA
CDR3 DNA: TGTGCCAGCAGCCCCTCGGGGTATCTCTCCCCAGATACGCAGTATTTT
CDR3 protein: CASSPSGYLSPDTQYF

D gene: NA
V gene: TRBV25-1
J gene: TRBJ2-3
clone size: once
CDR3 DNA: TGTGCCAGCAGTGAATGGGGCGGGGTCACAGATACGCAGTATTTT
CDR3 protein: CASSEWGGVTDTQYF

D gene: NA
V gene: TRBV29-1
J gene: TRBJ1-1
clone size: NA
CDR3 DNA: TGCAGCGTTGGACAGCAGAGAATGAACACTGAAGCTTTCTTT
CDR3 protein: CSVGQQRMNTEAFF

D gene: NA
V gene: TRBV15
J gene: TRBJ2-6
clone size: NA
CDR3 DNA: TGTGCCACCAGCAGAGACAACTCTGGGGCCAACGTCCTGACTTTC
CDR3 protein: CATSRDNSGANVLTF

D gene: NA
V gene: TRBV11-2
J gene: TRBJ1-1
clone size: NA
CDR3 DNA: TGTGCCAGCAGCTATAGGACGGATTACACTGAAGCTTTCTTT
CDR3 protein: CASSYRTDYTEAFF

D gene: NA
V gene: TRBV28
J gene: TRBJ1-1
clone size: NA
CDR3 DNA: TGTGCCAGCAGTCGAATCGAAGCTTTCTTT
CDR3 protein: CASSRIEAFF

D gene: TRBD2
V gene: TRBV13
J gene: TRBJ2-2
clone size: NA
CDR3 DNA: TGTGCCAGCAGCTTAAAGACTAGCGGGGGCACCGGGGAGCTGTTTTTT
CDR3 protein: CASSLKTSGGTGELFF

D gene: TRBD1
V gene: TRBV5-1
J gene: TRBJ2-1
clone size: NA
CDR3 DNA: TGCGCCAGCAGCGCAAATACCGGGACAGGGAGCTCCTACAATGAGCAGTTCTTC
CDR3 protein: CASSANTGTGSSYNEQFF

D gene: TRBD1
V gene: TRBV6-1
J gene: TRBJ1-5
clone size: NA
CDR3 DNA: TGTGCCAGCAGTGGGGGACAGACCTTACAGCCCCAGCATTTT
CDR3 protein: CASSGGQTLQPQHF

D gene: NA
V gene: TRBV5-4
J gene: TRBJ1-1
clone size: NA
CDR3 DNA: TGTGCCAGCAGCGCCGGAACTGAAGCTTTCTTT
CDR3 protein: CASSAGTEAFF

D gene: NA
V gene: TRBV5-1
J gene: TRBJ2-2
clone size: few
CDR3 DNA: TGCGCCAGCATGGCTAGCCCGAACACCGGGGAGCTGTTTTTT
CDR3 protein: CASMASPNTGELFF

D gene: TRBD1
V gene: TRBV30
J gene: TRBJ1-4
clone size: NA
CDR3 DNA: TGTGCCTGGAGTGAACTGGGCAGGGGGCAGGGTAATGAAAAACTGTTTTTT
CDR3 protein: CAWSELGRGQGNEKLFF

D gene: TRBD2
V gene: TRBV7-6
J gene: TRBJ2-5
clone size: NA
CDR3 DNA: TGTGCCAGCAGCTTAGCGGGACTAGCGGGGGCCTGGGAGACCCAGTACTTC
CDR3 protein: CASSLAGLAGAWETQYF

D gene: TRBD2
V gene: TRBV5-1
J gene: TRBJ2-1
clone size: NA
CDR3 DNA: TGCGCCAGCAGCTTGGCGACTAGCGGGGGCCGTACGGATGAGCAGTTCTTC
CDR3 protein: CASSLATSGGRTDEQFF

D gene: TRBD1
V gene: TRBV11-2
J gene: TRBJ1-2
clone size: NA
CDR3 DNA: TGTGCCAGCAGCTTAGGGACAGGGCCGTCCCTCACCTTC
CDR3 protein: CASSLGTGPSLTF

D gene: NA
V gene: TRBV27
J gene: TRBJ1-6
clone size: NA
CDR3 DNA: TGTGCCAGCAACAGAGATTCACCCCTCCACTTT
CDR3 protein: CASNRDSPLHF

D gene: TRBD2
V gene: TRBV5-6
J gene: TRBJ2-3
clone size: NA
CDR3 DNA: TGTGCCAGCAGCTTCGCGGGGGGACCTACAGATACGCAGTATTTT
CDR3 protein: CASSFAGGPTDTQYF

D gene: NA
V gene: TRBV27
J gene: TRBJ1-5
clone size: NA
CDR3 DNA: TGTGCCAGCAGTGAAGGGGTAGGTGGGCCCCAGCATTTT
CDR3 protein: CASSEGVGGPQHF

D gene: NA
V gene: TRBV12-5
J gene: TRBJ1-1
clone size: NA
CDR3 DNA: TGTGCTAGTGGTTTGAGGATTAACACTGAAGCTTTCTTT
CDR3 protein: CASGLRINTEAFF

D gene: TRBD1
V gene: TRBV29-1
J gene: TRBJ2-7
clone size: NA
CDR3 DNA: TGCAGCGTCGGCGGACAGGACAGTCACGAGCAGTACTTC
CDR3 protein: CSVGGQDSHEQYF

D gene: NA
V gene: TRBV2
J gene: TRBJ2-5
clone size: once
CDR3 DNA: TGTGCCAGCAGTGAGCAGGGAAAAGAGACCCAGTACTTC
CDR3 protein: CASSEQGKETQYF

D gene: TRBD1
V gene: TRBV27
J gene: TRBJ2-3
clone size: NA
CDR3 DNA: TGTGCCAGCAGTTTATACCGGGACAGGTCCACAGATACGCAGTATTTT
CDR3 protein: CASSLYRDRSTDTQYF

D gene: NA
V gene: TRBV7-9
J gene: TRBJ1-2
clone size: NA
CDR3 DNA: TGTGCCAGCAGCCTAGAATCTCTTCGTGGCTACACCTTC
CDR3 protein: CASSLESLRGYTF

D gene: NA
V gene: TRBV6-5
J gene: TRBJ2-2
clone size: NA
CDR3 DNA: TGTGCCAGCAGTTATGACTCTAGGGCGGTCGGGGAGCTGTTTTTT
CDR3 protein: CASSYDSRAVGELFF

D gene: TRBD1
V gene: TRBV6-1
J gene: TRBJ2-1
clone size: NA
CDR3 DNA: TGTGCCAGCAGAGCCGGGACAGTGTCCTACAATGAGCAGTTCTTC
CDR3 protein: CASRAGTVSYNEQFF

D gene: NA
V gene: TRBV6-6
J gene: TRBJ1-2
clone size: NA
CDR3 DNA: TGTGCCAGCAGCCCGCCTCCCCCAAACGACTATGGCTACACCTTC
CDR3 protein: CASSPPPPNDYGYTF